Below, 7 T cell receptor beta chains from the same sample are listed, as sequenced in a study of blood T cells in healthy people across ages. Using a J-beta primer mix together with a sample-barcoded 5' primer, a second PCR was run for roughly 7 to 11 cycles. TCRdb independently ran MiXCR on the 5' RACE reads; one entry per CDR3 protein. This table holds roughly 900,000 distinct CDR3 sequences, roughly 52% found once. The specimen sequenced was blood. Every receptor here comes from a man aged 25-45 years in good health.

The chain recombines TRBV20-1 with TRBJ2-1; 8 bases are a match to TRBD2. Germline V gene sequence: CDR1 DFQATT, CDR2 SNEGSKA (reference sequence). The CDR3 loop spans 17 amino acids. J lost 6 bases, V lost 0 bases, and 13 bases had no gene match. CDR3 residues: CSARDAVRGGLPNEQFF. Here the CDR3 DNA reads TGCAGTGCTAGAGATGCAGTACGGGGGGGCCTCCCCAATGAGCAGTTCTTC.

This clonotype was seen a few times. V is TRBV4-3 and J is TRBJ2-7, with TRBD1 matching 9 bases. The CDR3 has 17 amino acids. Trimming removed 3 bases from V and 1 base from J; junction bases left unmatched: 10. Germline CDR1 LGHNA, CDR2 YSLEER. The DNA of the CDR3 is TGCGCCAGCAGCCAGTGGGCCGGACAGGGGCGGTCCTACGAGCAGTACTTC. Translating it yields CASSQWAGQGRSYEQYF.

This clonotype was counted a few times. The chain joins TRBV29-1 to TRBJ2-7; 10 bases align to TRBD2. Losses at the gene ends were 6 bases for V and 2 bases for J; bases not matched to a gene: 7. The CDR3 covers 14 residues. CDR1 is SQVTM and CDR2 is ANQGSEA in the germline V gene. CDR3 loop: CSVDGLADTYEQYF. DNA of the CDR3: TGCAGCGTGGACGGACTAGCGGACACCTACGAGCAGTACTTC.

The rearrangement uses TRBV4-1 and TRBJ2-7; D perhaps matches TRBD1 (6 bases). Per germline, CDR1 MGHRA and CDR2 YSYEKL. With 4 bases removed from V and 5 bases from J, the gap between germline ends came to 18 bases. The CDR3 is 15 amino acids. The chain's CDR3 is CASSPLGTTDDEQYF. Written as DNA, the CDR3 is TGCGCCAGCAGCCCCTTGGGGACAACAGACGACGAGCAGTACTTC.

This sequence joins TRBV6-2 or TRBV6-3 and TRBJ1-5; D not resolved. Trimming left V 0 bases short and J 0 bases short, with 15 bases between. The CDR3 extends over 18 amino acids. The germline V gene encodes CDR1 MNHEY and CDR2 SVGEGT. CDR3 protein: CASSYSGGGKYSNQPQHF. CDR3 in DNA: TGTGCCAGCAGTTACTCAGGCGGTGGGAAATATAGCAATCAGCCCCAGCATTTT.

A remark on this clonotype: One junction end disagrees with the germline gene, perhaps due to a read error. The rearrangement uses TRBV12-5 and TRBJ2-7, with TRBD1 matching over 8 bases. The CDR3 loop spans 15 amino acids. Germline assignment: CDR1 LGHNT and CDR2 FRNRAP. The chain's CDR3 is CTSAPDRGGSYEQYF. As DNA, the CDR3 is TGTACTAGTGCCCCCGACAGGGGCGGCTCCTACGAGCAGTACTTC.

This clonotype was detected many times. The CDR3 region has the DNA TGTGCCAGCAGCCATAGGCAGGGCTACGAGCAGTACTTC. Residues: CASSHRQGYEQYF. The V gene is TRBV3-1, the J gene TRBJ2-7; D possibly corresponds to TRBD1 (5 bases). This CDR3 is built from 13 residues. V was pared by 3 bases and J by 3 bases, with 9 bases between. Germline V gene lookup returns CDR1 LGHDT and CDR2 YNNKEL (reference sequence).